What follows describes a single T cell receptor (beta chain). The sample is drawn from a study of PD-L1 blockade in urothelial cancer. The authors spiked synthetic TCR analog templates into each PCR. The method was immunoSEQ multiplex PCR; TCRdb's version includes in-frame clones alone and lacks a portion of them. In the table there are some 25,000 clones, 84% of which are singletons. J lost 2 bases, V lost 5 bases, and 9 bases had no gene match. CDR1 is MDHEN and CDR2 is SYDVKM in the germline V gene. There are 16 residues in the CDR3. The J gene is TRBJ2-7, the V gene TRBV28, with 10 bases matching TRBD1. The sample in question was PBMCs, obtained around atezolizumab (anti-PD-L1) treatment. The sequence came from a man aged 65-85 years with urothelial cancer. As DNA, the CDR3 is TGTGCCAGCAGTGAGTATGGACAGGGGGGCCCCTACGAGCAGTACTTC. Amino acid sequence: CASSEYGQGGPYEQYF.